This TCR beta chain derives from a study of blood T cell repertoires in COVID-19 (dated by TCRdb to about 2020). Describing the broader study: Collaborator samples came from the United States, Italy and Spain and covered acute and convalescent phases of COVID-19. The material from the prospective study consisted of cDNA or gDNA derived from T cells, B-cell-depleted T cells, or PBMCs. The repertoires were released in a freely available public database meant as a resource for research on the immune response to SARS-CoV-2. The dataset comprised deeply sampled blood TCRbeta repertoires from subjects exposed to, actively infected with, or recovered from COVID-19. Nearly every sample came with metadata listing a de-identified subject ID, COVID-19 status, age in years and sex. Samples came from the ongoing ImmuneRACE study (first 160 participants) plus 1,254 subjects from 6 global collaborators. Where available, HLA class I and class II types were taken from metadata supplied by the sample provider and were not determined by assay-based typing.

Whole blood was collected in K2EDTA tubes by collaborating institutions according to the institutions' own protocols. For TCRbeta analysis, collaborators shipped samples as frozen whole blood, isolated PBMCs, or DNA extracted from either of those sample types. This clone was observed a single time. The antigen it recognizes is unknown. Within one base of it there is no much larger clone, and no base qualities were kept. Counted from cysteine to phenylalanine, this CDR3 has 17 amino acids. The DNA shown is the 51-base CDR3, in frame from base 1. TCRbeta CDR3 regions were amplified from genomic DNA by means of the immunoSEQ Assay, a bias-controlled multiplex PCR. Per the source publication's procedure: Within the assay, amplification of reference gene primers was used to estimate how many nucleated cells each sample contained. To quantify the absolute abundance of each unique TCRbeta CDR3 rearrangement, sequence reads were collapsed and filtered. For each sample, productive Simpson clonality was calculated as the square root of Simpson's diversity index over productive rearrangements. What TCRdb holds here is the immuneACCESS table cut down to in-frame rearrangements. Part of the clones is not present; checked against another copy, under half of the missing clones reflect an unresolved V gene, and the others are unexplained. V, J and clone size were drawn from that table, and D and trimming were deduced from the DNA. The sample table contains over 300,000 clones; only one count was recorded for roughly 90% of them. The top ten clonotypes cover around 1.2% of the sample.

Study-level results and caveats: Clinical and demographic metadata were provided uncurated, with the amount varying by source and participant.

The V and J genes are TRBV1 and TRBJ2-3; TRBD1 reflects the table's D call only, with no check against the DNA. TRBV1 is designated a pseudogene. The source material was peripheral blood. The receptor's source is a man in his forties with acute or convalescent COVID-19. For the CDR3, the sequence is CTSSLGRTGSTTDTQYF. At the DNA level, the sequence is TGCACCAGCAGCCTAGGGCGGACAGGGTCTACCACAGATACGCAGTATTTT.